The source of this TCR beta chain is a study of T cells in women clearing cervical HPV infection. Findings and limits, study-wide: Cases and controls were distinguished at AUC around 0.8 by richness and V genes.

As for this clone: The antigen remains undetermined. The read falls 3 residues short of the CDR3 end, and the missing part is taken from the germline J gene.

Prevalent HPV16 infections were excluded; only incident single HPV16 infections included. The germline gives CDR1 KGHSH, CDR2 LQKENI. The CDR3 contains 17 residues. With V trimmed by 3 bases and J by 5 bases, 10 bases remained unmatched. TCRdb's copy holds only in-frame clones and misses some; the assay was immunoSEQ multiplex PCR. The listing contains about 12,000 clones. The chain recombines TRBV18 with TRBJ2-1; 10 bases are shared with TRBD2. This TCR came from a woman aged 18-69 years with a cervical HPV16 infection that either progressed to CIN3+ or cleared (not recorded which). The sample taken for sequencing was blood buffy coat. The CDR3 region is CASSPRRLAGEDNEQFF. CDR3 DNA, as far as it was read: TGTGCCAGCTCACCTCGCCGCCTAGCGGGGGAAGACAATGAG.